The clone carrying this TCR beta chain showed up many times. No antigen is known for it. Indicated time point: patch test 2, 6 weeks after DPC sensitization. Noted treatment: therapeutic diphenylcyclopropenone sensitization with weekly scalp DPC. Blood was collected ahead of every patch test applied. TCRdb re-called the RACE reads through MiXCR, storing one row per CDR3 protein. The repertoire holds fewer than 100,000 distinct CDR3 sequences, with 9.3% as singletons. The entry originates in a study of human T cells and chemical hapten exposure. Overall study results and limits: Because they had alopecia, donors may respond immunologically unlike healthy people. Sensitizing with DPC caused no change in TCRs above 1 in 1000 frequency.

With 6 bases removed from V and 3 bases from J, the gap between germline ends came to 15 bases. The CDR3 runs 14 residues. In germline, CDR1 is KGHSH, CDR2 LQKENI. Material: whole blood, obtained in connection with sensitization to the hapten diphenylcyclopropenone (DPC). V and J are TRBV18 and TRBJ2-7; TRBD2 might be the D (5 bases). The receptor comes from a woman between 40 and 50 years old with alopecia areata. Some clones in this sample may be carry-over from other donors' samples. CDR3 amino acids: CASSPSTKNYEQYF. CDR3 in DNA: TGTGCCAGCTCCCCGTCGACTAAGAACTACGAGCAGTACTTC.